This T cell receptor (beta chain) was observed in a study of cytomegalovirus exposure and HLA in healthy donors. As concerns this clone: Antigen specificity is unknown.

Germline values: CDR1 LGHNA, CDR2 YSLEER. The ends were cut back, 0 bases at V and 5 bases at J, with 12 bases in the middle. The CDR3 sequence is 15 residues long. PCR primers comprised 60 Vbeta and 13 Jbeta primers. TCRdb's copy holds only in-frame clones and misses some; the assay was immunoSEQ multiplex PCR. The sample records 200,000 to 250,000 clones, roughly 91% being singletons. Study results and limitations: Earlier results showed most TCR beta V segments being productive about 87% or about 30% of the time. Among TCR beta chains, those listed as cytomegalovirus-associated numbered over 150. Within the data, a cluster of highly shared sequence variants was likely a sequencing artifact.

Sequenced input: PBMCs. The V gene is TRBV4-3, the J gene TRBJ2-3; D unclear. The TCR sequence derives from a woman between 18 and 29 years old in good health and CMV-seronegative. DNA for the CDR3: TGCGCCAGCAGCCAAGAGGAGACGCTCATAGATACGCAGTATTTT. It specifies CASSQEETLIDTQYF.